The clone carrying this T cell receptor (beta chain) was detected once. This study enrolled people aged about 18 to 100 from roughly 24 US geographic areas. Cohorts were based on clinical histories the participants reported. The CDR3 contains 16 residues. V lost 0 bases and J lost 0, with 12 bases in between. The germline V gene has CDR1 LGHNA and CDR2 YSLEER. Clones were sequenced by immunoSEQ multiplex PCR, and TCRdb holds only the in-frame ones, with some missing. In the table there are over 200,000 clones, approximately 90% of which are singletons. The sample is drawn from a study of blood T cell repertoires in COVID-19.

The chain joins TRBV4-3 to TRBJ2-7; tentatively, D is TRBD1 (5 bases). The sequencing sample was made of PBMCs or T cells enriched from blood (not recorded which). This clonotype was sampled from a woman aged 40 to 50 with acute COVID-19. Here the CDR3 reads CASSQEPTGSSYEQYF. The CDR3 bases are TGCGCCAGCAGCCAAGAGCCAACAGGATCCTCCTACGAGCAGTACTTC.